Each of the 20 T cell receptor beta chains below was sequenced from the same sample in a study of Graves' ophthalmopathy and Graves' hyperthyroidism. Amplification of TCR beta CDR3 regions used RNA transcripts. Following a first-round RT-PCR that used HTBI primers, a second-round multiplex PCR was carried out. TCRdb reanalysed the multiplex PCR reads using MiXCR and keeps one entry per CDR3 protein. The table has roughly 60,000 distinct CDR3 sequences, around 50% seen once; the top ten hold 4.7%. The sample consisted of peripheral blood. All receptors come from an adult woman with Graves' ophthalmopathy.

The V gene is TRBV9, the J gene TRBJ2-3, with 7 bases aligning to TRBD2. Germline V CDR1 and CDR2: SGDLS, YYNGEE. J gave up 11 bases and V 0 bases, and 9 bases lay outside the gene matches. The CDR3 is 14 amino acids. CDR3 region: CASSVDGRWDEQYF. CDR3 nucleotide sequence: TGTGCCAGCAGCGTAGACGGGAGGTGGGATGAGCAGTATTTT.

This chain links TRBV7-6 with TRBJ1-6; TRBD1 is a possible D gene (6 bases). V was cut by 5 bases and J by 14 bases, with 22 bases left in between. CDR1 is SGHVS and CDR2 is FNYEAQ in the germline V gene. The CDR3 is 15 residues long. Here the CDR3 reads CASSAQGHWFETLHF. The DNA of the CDR3 is TGTGCCAGCAGCGCACAGGGACACTGGTTTGAGACCCTCCACTTT.

There are many counts of this clonotype. The chain recombines TRBV19 with TRBJ2-5; 7 positions agree with TRBD2. Losses at the gene ends were 6 bases for V and 7 bases for J; bases not matched to a gene: 8. This CDR3 has 13 amino acids. CDR1 is LNHDA and CDR2 is SQIVND in the germline V gene (reference sequence). The CDR3 protein is CASRRTGGATQYF. The CDR3 nucleotides read TGTGCCAGTAGGCGTACGGGAGGAGCGACCCAGTACTTC.

This clonotype has a count of ten or more. This chain links TRBV20-1 with TRBJ2-3; unclear D gene. Trimming left V 5 bases short and J 5 bases short, with 17 bases between. The CDR3 has 14 residues. Germline values: CDR1 DFQATT, CDR2 SNEGSKA (reference sequence). The CDR3 DNA sequence: TGCAGTGCTCCACGACCCGGCGGTGGAGATACGCAGTATTTT. It translates to CSAPRPGGGDTQYF.

This rearrangement joins TRBV6-4 to TRBJ2-3; TRBD2 matches at 10 bases. Germline V gives CDR1 MRHNA, CDR2 SNTAGT. The length of the CDR3 is 14 residues. V lost 2 bases, J lost 6 bases, and 2 bases stayed unmatched. Here the CDR3 DNA reads TGTGCCAGCAGTGACCAGCGGGAGGGCGATACGCAGTATTTT. Protein: CASSDQREGDTQYF.

This clonotype has a count of ten or more. V and J are TRBV19 and TRBJ1-1; D is possibly TRBD1 (5 bases). Germline V gene lookup returns CDR1 LNHDA and CDR2 SQIVND (reference sequence). The ends were cut back, 5 bases at V and 6 bases at J, with 19 bases in the middle. This CDR3 is 15 amino acids long. CDR3 nucleotide sequence: TGTGCCAGTAGTTTTCTCCGGGGGGGGGACGCTGAAGCTTTCTTT. Translation: CASSFLRGGDAEAFF.

This clonotype was seen at least ten times. The V and J genes are TRBV4-1 and TRBJ2-3; D is unresolved. Germline CDR1 is MGHRA and CDR2 is YSYEKL. V shed 1 base and J shed 2 bases, with 16 bases lying between them. This CDR3 spans 17 amino acids. The CDR3: CASSQGLGRYLTDTQYF. CDR3 bases: TGCGCCAGCAGCCAAGGGCTCGGGCGGTACCTCACAGATACGCAGTATTTT.

This chain connects TRBV5-1 to TRBJ1-2, with D perhaps matching TRBD1 (5 bases). Germline V gene lookup returns CDR1 SGHRS and CDR2 YFSETQ. Trimming removed 1 base from V and 2 bases from J, with 9 bases in between. The CDR3 spans 14 residues. CDR3 DNA sequence: TGCGCCAGCAGCTTGCGACAGATGAACTATGGCTACACCTTC. This translates into CASSLRQMNYGYTF.

A note on this clonotype: A read error may account for a junction end that differs from germline. The chain couples TRBV12-3 or TRBV12-4 to TRBJ1-1, with 11 bases aligning to TRBD1. This CDR3 comprises 14 residues. The CDR3 nucleotides are TGTGCCAGCAGACATGGGACAGGGGGAGGCGAAGCTTACTTT. Its translation: CASRHGTGGGEAYF.

The CDR3 loop is CASSEPGTSGTDTQYF. CDR3 in DNA: TGTGCCAGCAGCGAACCCGGGACTAGCGGGACGGATACGCAGTATTTT. The rearrangement joins TRBV2 to TRBJ2-3; 13 bases fit TRBD2. The germline gives CDR1 SNHLY, CDR2 FYNNEI. This CDR3 spans 16 amino acids. The V gene end was trimmed by 6 bases and the J gene end by 6 bases; junction bases not matched to a gene: 9. Filled out from reference TRBV2 and TRBJ2-3, the complete variable domain reads EPEVTQTPSHQVTQMGQEVILRCVPISNHLYFYWYRQILGQKVEFLVSFYNNEISEKSEIFDDQFSVERPDGSNFTLKIRSTKLEDSAMYFCASSEPGTSGTDTQYFGPGTRLTVL.

A note on this clonotype: No conserved phenylalanine or tryptophan ends this CDR3, so it is likely a read error. The chain is built from TRBV5-1 and TRBJ2-2, with 9 bases matching TRBD2. Germline CDR1 and CDR2: SGHRS and YFSETQ. This CDR3 has 15 residues. J gave up 4 bases and V 4 bases, and 5 bases lay outside the gene matches. The CDR3 bases are TGCGCCAGCAGCCATATTAGCGGGAGCACCGGGGAGCTGTTTTTA. Translated: CASSHISGSTGELFL.

The chain recombines TRBV6-1 with TRBJ1-1; D gene ambiguous. Germline values: CDR1 MNHNS, CDR2 SASEGT. The CDR3 is 11 amino acids. Trimming removed 4 bases at V and 5 bases at J, with 5 bases between. The CDR3 sequence: CASSGRTEAFF. The CDR3 DNA reads as TGTGCCAGCAGTGGGAGGACTGAAGCTTTCTTT.

In this sample, this clonotype turned up many times. The V call is TRBV7-8, the J call TRBJ2-3; the match to TRBD2 covers 15 bases. Trimming cost V 4 bases and J 6 bases; bases outside gene matches: 2. This CDR3 spans 15 amino acids. Germline V CDR1 and CDR2: SGHVS, FQNEAQ. CDR3 sequence reads: CASSWTSGRADTQYF. CDR3 DNA sequence: TGTGCCAGCAGCTGGACTAGCGGGAGGGCCGATACGCAGTATTTT.

The rearrangement links TRBV19 to TRBJ2-1; tentative D call: TRBD1 (6 bases). V lost 8 bases, J lost 6 bases, and 11 bases lay in between. CDR3 size: 12 residues. Per germline, CDR1 LNHDA and CDR2 SQIVND (reference sequence). CDR3 in amino acids: CASSWGRNEQFF. CDR3 sequence (DNA): TGTGCCAGTTCTTGGGGGCGCAATGAGCAGTTCTTC.

This clonotype was counted at least ten times. The CDR3 nucleotides read TGTGCCAGTAGTAAGGACAGGGGAGAGACCCAGTACTTC. As protein: CASSKDRGETQYF. The V gene is TRBV19, the J gene TRBJ2-5; 9 bases line up with TRBD1. The junction had 1 base not matched to a gene; V was cut back by 4 bases and J by 4 bases. Germline V lookup: CDR1 LNHDA, CDR2 SQIVND (reference sequence). This CDR3 contains 13 residues.

This chain joins TRBV2 and TRBJ1-1; D gene unclear. The V gene lost 4 bases and the J gene lost 2 bases, with 8 bases spanning the gap. This CDR3 has 13 amino acids. Germline loops: CDR1 SNHLY, CDR2 FYNNEI. The DNA for the CDR3 is TGTGCCAGCAGTGCGGCCCGAAACACTGAAGCTTTCTTT. This encodes CASSAARNTEAFF.

This clonotype showed up just a few times. A much larger clonotype is one base distant, so this may be a read error. The chain links TRBV6-4 to TRBJ2-5; D perhaps matches TRBD1 (6 bases). This CDR3 has 15 amino acids. Germline V lookup: CDR1 MRHNA, CDR2 SNTAGT. The CDR3 nucleotides are TGTGCCAGCAGTGACTCTCCTCGAGAGGGGGAGACCCAGTACTTT. Encoded protein: CASSDSPREGETQYF.

The chain has TRBV7-3 and TRBJ2-6; D might be TRBD1 or TRBD2, each matching 5 bases. Germline V gene data show CDR1 as SGHTA and CDR2 as FQGTGA. V was shortened by 1 base and J by 15 bases, with 19 bases between the two germline ends. The CDR3 length is 15 residues. CDR3 DNA: TGTGCCAGCAGCTTAATCCCCCTCGGGGCCTACGGCCTGACTTTC. Its protein product is CASSLIPLGAYGLTF.

This clonotype was seen repeatedly, ten times or more. The chain uses TRBV11-2 and TRBJ2-1; maybe TRBD1 (6 bases). Germline CDR1 reads SGHAT; CDR2 reads FQNNGV. V lost 0 bases and J 15 bases, leaving 15 bases between the germline ends. The CDR3 has 13 amino acids. The CDR3 here is CASSLDYRGRLFF. The CDR3 DNA sequence: TGTGCCAGCAGCTTAGATTATAGGGGGAGACTGTTCTTC.

This clonotype counts as medium-sized. The chain combines TRBV7-8 with TRBJ1-6; D unclear. The germline gives CDR1 SGHVS, CDR2 FQNEAQ. The CDR3 consists of 12 residues. Trimming removed 2 bases from V and 7 bases from J, with 3 bases in between. This CDR3 reads CASSLMNSPLHF. The CDR3 region has the DNA TGTGCCAGCAGCTTAATGAATTCACCCCTCCACTTT.